This T cell receptor beta chain was recorded in a study of regulatory T cells in long-lasting Graves disease (dated by TCRdb to the early 2020s). About the investigation overall: In the newly diagnosed Graves' disease group, patients had been taking antithyroid drugs for less than 3 months. Patients with persistent Graves' disease were compared with patients with newly diagnosed Graves' disease using TCR sequencing and RNA sequencing of peripheral blood. The study was registered as a clinical trial and conducted in China. A total of around 35 samples underwent TCR sequencing: roughly 13 from persistent and about 20 from newly diagnosed Graves' disease patients. The research as a whole found: Preferential use of TRBV28, TRBJ1-2 and TRBJ2-5 was observed in persistent disease, whereas TRBV20-1 and TRBJ2-1 were favored in newly diagnosed disease. Compared with newly diagnosed patients, persistent Graves' disease patients had lower TCR Shannon entropy and fewer highly expanded clones, which suggests clonal expansion. Patients with persistent disease shared more public clonotypes (approximately 2,500) than newly diagnosed patients did (around 980). The authors noted that the small sample size was a limitation that may lower accuracy. The study examined only peripheral blood because the primary lesion, thyroid tissue, could not be accessed. Only the TCR beta chain was sequenced and analyzed.

What this sample's time point label stands for: newly diagnosed GD, antithyroid drugs for less than 3 months. For both TCR sequencing and RNA sequencing, RNA was extracted from PBMCs using TRIzol. Graves' disease was diagnosed according to American Thyroid Association guidelines. Patients for the study were recruited at an endocrinology department in Xi'an, China. From each patient, about 9.7 milliliters of peripheral blood was collected into an EDTA anticoagulant tube. Ficoll Paque Plus density gradient separation was used to isolate PBMCs, and no additional T cell sorting was done. RNA quality was checked with an Agilent 2100 Bioanalyzer and agarose gel, and concentration with a NanoDrop 2000. The CDR3 has 13 amino acids, counting the end cysteine and phenylalanine. Here the CDR3 DNA is all that survives: 39 bases in frame from base 1. V is shortened by 4 bases, J by 8 bases, and the region joining them spans 13 bases. Per the germline V gene, SGHRS is the CDR1 and YFSETQ is the CDR2.

Library creation used multiplex PCR. Sequencing used an Illumina HiSeq 4000. CDR3 regions were amplified by Arm-PCR with iRepertoire HTBI primers to construct TCR beta libraries. PCR products were gel purified before sequencing. The authors' analysis ran thus. Gene usage analysis of CDR3 amino acid clonotypes used the 62 TRBV and about 13 TRBJ segments found across samples. COPE and FqMerger were used to merge the filtered high-quality paired reads into contigs. Contigs were aligned with BLAST to IMGT TRBV, TRBD and TRBJ reference genes, and CDR3 was defined per IMGT. Clonotypes above 0.1% frequency were classified as highly expanded clones. Shannon entropy was used to measure repertoire diversity, and the Gini coefficient was used to measure V-J evenness. A clonotype was considered public if more than one individual shared it. Clones were called with MiXCR by TCRdb after fastp trimmed the public reads at Q25, and only in-frame beta chains were retained. Each entry merges the rows of one CDR3 protein and shows their most common DNA and genes. These V and J calls derive from TCRdb rather than the authors' analysis. The sample contains some 220,000 distinct CDR3 sequences, around 19% of them found a single time. The ten largest clones capture approximately 12% of the sample.

Ten or more counts support this clonotype. Its antigen specificity is not known. The input lacks base qualities; no much larger clone sits a single base away. These data also formed part of another study, on T cells in Graves' hyperthyroidism and ophthalmopathy. As noted in the second study: A patient counted as having stable Graves' hyperthyroidism if no progression to ophthalmopathy occurred over 18 months of follow-up. Hyperthyroidism patients were aged 18 to 65 years and newly diagnosed, with disease duration of less than 2 months. Exclusion was applied to patients with uncontrolled infections, other autoimmune diseases, pregnancy or lactation. Diagnoses relied on clinical symptoms, serum thyroxine and TRAb, thyroid ultrasound and orbital computed tomography. The TCR CDR3 was subjected to a first round of RT-PCR using the HTBI primer set and the Qiagen OneStep RT-PCR kit. Blood samples also contained most of the expanded thyroid clonotypes (frequency above 0.001), which suggests that blood repertoires may reflect thyroid immune responses. In cross-validation, a model built on a 13 V-J signature told ophthalmopathy apart from stable hyperthyroidism with under 90% sensitivity and approximately 84% specificity, and in testing the same model reached 80%/75%. In validation, the model predicted progression to ophthalmopathy a median of roughly 6.5 months before onset, with 70% to 71% sensitivity and roughly 79% specificity. To identify distinguishing TCR V-J signatures, a discovery cohort of 90 to 100 patients was used, comprising approximately 40 with Graves' ophthalmopathy and around 60 with stable Graves' hyperthyroidism. An independent validation cohort of around 20 hyperthyroidism patients and over 15 patients who later progressed to ophthalmopathy tested prospective prediction of ophthalmopathy. For training and testing, the 100 or so patients in the discovery cohort were randomly divided in a 7:3 ratio. Thyroid tissue and blood T-cell repertoires from more than 5 Graves' hyperthyroidism patients were also compared in the study. After blood sampling, hyperthyroidism patients were treated with methimazole at a starting dose of 30 mg daily, and ophthalmopathy patients were treated with high-dose intravenous methylprednisolone. Libraries were constructed in a second round of multiplex PCR, after which size selection and purification were carried out. Sequencing of the libraries was done on an Illumina HiSeq2000 using paired-end 100 bp reads. SOAPnuke was used to process the raw data, removing reads that contained adapters or uncalled bases, had a mean Phred below 15, or lacked an exact match to the constant primer or identifier. High-quality paired reads were merged using COPE v1.2.5, and each unique nucleotide sequence was defined as a clonotype. Clonotypes were aligned to IMGT TRBV, TRBD and TRBJ reference segments using MiTCR v1.1. The analysis included only V-J combinations with a frequency above 0.0001, which together covered more than 99% of the repertoires. A TCS score was defined as the ratio between F50 (clonal expansion) and ExV (chaos), using BLOSUM62-based TCRdist between CDR3 peptides within each V-J. Welch's t-statistics and random forest reduced just over 500 V-J features to 13, which were used in a naive Bayes classifier (R e1071). No statistical method was used to set the sample size in advance, and investigators knew the group allocation. According to the paper, TCR Vbeta CDR3 sequencing was carried out on around 140 peripheral blood samples, which came from 40 to 45 ophthalmopathy, around 74 hyperthyroidism and roughly 17 progressor patients.

The source was peripheral blood mononuclear cells (PBMCs), collected at new diagnosis, from a patient treated with antithyroid drugs. Recombination linked TRBV5-1 to TRBJ1-5; the D gene is perhaps TRBD1, from 5 matching bases. The receptor was isolated from a woman under 40 with Graves disease. Donor details come from another sample of the same person, matched by shared clones. The DNA sequence is TGCGCCAGCAGCCCCGGGACGGGCGAGCCCCAGCATTTT. Translated, this gives CASSPGTGEPQHF. Full variable domain (CDR3 extended with the reference TRBV5-1 and TRBJ1-5 proteins): KAGVTQTPRYLIKTRGQQVTLSCSPISGHRSVSWYQQTPGQGLQFLFEYFSETQRNKGNFPGRFSGRQFSNSRSEMNVSTLELGDSALYLCASSPGTGEPQHFGDGTRLSIL.